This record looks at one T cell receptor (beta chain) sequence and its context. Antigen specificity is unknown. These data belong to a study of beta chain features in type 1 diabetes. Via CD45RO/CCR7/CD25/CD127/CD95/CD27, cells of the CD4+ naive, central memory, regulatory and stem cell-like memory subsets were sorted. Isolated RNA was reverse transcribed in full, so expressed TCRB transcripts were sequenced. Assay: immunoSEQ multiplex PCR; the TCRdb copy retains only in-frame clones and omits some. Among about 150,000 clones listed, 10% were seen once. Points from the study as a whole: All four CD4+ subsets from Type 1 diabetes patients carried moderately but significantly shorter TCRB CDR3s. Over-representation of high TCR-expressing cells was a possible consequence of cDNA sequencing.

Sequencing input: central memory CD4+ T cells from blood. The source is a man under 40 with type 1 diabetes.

DNA for the CDR3: TGTGCCACCAGCAGATTCCGCGGGGCCGTAGGAACCGGGGAGCTGTTTTTT. This sequence encodes CATSRFRGAVGTGELFF. The chain carries TRBV15 and TRBJ2-2; a possible D gene is TRBD2 (6 bases). In germline, CDR1 is LNHNV, CDR2 YYDKDF (reference sequence). The CDR3 length is 17 residues. V gave up 2 bases and J gave up 5 bases, with 18 bases separating them.